The source of this TCR beta chain is a study of early T cells in non-severe SARS-CoV-2 infection. Across the whole study: Sequencing targeted bulk RNA from unsorted whole blood, leaving chains unpaired.

TCRdb itself ran the 5' RACE reads through MiXCR, one entry per CDR3 protein. The repertoire holds 100,000 to 120,000 distinct CDR3 sequences, over 10% seen once, with less than 4.5% in the top ten. Study outcomes and limitations: Anti-spike CD8 responses were favored by VDJdb matching, which missed private and CD4 specificities.

As to this clonotype: The antigen remains unidentified.

The ends were cut back, 1 base at V and 7 bases at J, with 13 bases in the middle. Looked up from germline, CDR1 is SGHDN and CDR2 is FVKESK. The CDR3 sequence is 14 residues long. The chain joins TRBV14 to TRBJ1-2, with D possibly TRBD1 on 6 matching bases. The material sequenced was whole blood, taken at baseline. This receptor was obtained from an adult who was a healthcare worker with PCR-confirmed SARS-CoV-2 infection or an uninfected control (not recorded which). In DNA form, the CDR3 reads TGTGCCAGCAGCCAAGTGGGGAGACAGGCTGGCTACACCTTC. The encoded protein is CASSQVGRQAGYTF.